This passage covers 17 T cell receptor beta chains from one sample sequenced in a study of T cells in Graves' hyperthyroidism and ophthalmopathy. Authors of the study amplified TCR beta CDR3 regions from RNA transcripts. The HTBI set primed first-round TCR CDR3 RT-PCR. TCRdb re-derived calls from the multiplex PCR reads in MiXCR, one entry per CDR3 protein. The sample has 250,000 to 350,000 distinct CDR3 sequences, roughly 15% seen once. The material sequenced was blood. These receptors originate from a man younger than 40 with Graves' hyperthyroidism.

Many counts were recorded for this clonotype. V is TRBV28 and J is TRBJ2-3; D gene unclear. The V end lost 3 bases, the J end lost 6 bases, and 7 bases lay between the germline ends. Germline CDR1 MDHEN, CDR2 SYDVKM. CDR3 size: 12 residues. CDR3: CASSFLRDTQYF. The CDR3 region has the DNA TGTGCCAGCAGTTTTTTACGGGATACGCAGTATTTT.

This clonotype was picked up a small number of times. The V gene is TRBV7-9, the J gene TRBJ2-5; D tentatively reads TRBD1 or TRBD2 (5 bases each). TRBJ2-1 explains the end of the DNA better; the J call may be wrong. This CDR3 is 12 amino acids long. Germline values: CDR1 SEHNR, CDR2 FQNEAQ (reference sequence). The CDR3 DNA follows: TGTGCCAGCAGCTTGGGTGTAGGGACCCAGTTCTTC. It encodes CASSLGVGTQFF.

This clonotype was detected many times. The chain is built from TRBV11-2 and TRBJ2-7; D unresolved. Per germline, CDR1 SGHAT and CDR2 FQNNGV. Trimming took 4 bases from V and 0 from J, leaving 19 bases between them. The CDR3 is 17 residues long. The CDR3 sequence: CASSSRWFRKPSYEQYF. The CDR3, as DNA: TGTGCCAGCAGCTCCCGCTGGTTCCGAAAGCCCTCCTACGAGCAGTACTTC.

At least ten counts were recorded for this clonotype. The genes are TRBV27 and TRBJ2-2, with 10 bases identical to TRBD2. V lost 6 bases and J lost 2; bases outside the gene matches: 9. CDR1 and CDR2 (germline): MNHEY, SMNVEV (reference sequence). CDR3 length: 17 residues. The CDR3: CASRPQGTSVNTGELFF. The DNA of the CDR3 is TGTGCCAGCAGACCCCAAGGGACTAGCGTAAACACCGGGGAGCTGTTTTTT.

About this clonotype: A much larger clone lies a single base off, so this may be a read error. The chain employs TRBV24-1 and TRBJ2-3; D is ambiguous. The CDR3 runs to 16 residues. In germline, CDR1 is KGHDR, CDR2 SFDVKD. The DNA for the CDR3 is TGTGCCACCAGTGATTTGCAGGCGGTACGCACAGATACGAAGTATTTT. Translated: CATSDLQAVRTDTKYF.

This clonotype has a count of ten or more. The chain's CDR3 is CASSLGMQGMNTEAFF. The CDR3 coding sequence is TGTGCCAGCTCACTGGGGATGCAGGGAATGAACACTGAAGCTTTCTTT. The rearrangement joins TRBV18 to TRBJ1-1; tentative D call: TRBD1 (5 bases). The germline V gene has CDR1 KGHSH and CDR2 LQKENI. The CDR3 covers 16 residues. Trimming removed 4 bases from V and 0 bases from J, with 15 bases in between.

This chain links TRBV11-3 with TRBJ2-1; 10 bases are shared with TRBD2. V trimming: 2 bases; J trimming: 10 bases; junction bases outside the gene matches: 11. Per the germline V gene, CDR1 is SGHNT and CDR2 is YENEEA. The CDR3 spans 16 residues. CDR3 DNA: TGTGCCAGCAGCTTACTAGCGGGAGTCGGGCGCAGGGAGCAGTTCTTC. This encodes CASSLLAGVGRREQFF. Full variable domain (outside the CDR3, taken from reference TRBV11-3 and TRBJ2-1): EAGVVQSPRYKIIEKKQPVAFWCNPISGHNTLYWYLQNLGQGPELLIRYENEEAVDDSQLPKDRFSAERLKGVDSTLKIQPAELGDSAVYLCASSLLAGVGRREQFFGPGTRLTVL.

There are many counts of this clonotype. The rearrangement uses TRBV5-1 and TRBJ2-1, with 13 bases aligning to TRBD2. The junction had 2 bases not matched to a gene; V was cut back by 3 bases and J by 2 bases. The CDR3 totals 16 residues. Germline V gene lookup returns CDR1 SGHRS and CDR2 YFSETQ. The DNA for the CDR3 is TGCGCCAGCAGCTCCGGACTAGCGGGAGCCTACAATGAGCAGTTCTTC. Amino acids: CASSSGLAGAYNEQFF.

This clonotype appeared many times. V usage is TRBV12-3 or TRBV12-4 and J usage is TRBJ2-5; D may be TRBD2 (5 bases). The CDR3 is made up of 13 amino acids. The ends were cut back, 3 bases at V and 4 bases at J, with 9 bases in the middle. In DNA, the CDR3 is TGTGCCAGCAGTTTTATTGCGGGAGAGACCCAGTACTTC. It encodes CASSFIAGETQYF.

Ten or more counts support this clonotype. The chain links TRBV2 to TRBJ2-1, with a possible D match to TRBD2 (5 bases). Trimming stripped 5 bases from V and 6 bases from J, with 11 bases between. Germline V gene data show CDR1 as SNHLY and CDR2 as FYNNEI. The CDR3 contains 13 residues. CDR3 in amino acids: CASSRSRGNEQFF. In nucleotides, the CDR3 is TGTGCCAGCAGTCGCTCCCGGGGCAATGAGCAGTTCTTC. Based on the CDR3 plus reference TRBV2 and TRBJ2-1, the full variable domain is EPEVTQTPSHQVTQMGQEVILRCVPISNHLYFYWYRQILGQKVEFLVSFYNNEISEKSEIFDDQFSVERPDGSNFTLKIRSTKLEDSAMYFCASSRSRGNEQFFGPGTRLTVL.

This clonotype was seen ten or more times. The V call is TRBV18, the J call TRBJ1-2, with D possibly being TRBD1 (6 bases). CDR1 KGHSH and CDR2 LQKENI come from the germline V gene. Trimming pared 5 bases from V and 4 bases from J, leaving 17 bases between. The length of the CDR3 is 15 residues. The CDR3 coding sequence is TGTGCCAGCTCAGGAGAGCGACAGGTTGGCTATGGCTACACCTTC. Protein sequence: CASSGERQVGYGYTF.

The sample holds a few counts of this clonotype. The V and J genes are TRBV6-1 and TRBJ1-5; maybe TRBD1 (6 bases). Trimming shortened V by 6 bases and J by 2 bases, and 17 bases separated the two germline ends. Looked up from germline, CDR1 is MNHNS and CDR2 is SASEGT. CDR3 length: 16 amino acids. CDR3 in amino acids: CASRPLQGRGNQPQHF. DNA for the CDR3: TGTGCCAGCAGGCCTCTCCAGGGGAGAGGCAATCAGCCCCAGCATTTT.

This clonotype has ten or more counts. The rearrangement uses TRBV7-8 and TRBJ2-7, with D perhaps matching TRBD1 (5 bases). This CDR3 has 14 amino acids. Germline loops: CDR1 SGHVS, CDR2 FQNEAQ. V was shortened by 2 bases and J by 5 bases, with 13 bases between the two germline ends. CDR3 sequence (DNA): TGTGCCAGCAGCTTATGGCCAGGGCAGGACGAGCAGTACTTC. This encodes CASSLWPGQDEQYF.

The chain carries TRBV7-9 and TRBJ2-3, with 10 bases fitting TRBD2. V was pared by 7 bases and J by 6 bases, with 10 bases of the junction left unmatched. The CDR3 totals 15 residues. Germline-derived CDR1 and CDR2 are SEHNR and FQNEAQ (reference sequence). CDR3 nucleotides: TGTGCCAGCACCGAGGGGGCTAGCGGGAGCGATACGCAGTATTTT. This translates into CASTEGASGSDTQYF.

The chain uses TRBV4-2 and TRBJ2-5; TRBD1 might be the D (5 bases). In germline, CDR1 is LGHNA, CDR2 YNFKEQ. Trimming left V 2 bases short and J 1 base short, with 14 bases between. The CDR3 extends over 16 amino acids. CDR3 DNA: TGTGCCAGCAGCCAAAAACAGGCAACCCGCCAAGAGACCCAGTACTTC. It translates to CASSQKQATRQETQYF.

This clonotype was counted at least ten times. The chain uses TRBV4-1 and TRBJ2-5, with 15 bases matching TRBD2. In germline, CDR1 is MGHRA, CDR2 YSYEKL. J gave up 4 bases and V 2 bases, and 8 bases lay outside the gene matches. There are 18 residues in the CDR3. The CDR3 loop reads CASSQLNMGLAGGETQYF. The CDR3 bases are TGCGCCAGCAGCCAACTCAACATGGGACTAGCGGGAGGAGAGACCCAGTACTTC.

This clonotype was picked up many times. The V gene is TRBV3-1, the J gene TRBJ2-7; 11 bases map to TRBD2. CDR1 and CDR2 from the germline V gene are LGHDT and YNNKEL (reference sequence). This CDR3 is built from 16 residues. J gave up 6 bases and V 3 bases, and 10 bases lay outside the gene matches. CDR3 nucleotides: TGTGCCAGCAGCCAGATAGCGGGAGGGGTCAGGGTCGAGCAGTACTTC. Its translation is CASSQIAGGVRVEQYF.